Presented here are 30 T cell receptor beta chains from one specimen sequenced in a study of blood T cell repertoires in COVID-19 (dated by TCRdb to the early 2020s). Library creation used the immunoSEQ multiplex PCR assay. Entries here come from immuneACCESS through TCRdb and include only in-frame sequences with V and J called. Some clones fail to appear in such tables; in the studies checked, an unresolved V gene covers under half of the shortfall, and the cause of the remainder is unknown. The sample data list almost 100,000 clones, and about 89% of these were observed just once. The ten largest clones capture about a tenth of the sample. Input material: peripheral blood. Receptors originate from a man aged 50 to 59 with acute or convalescent COVID-19.

The chain carries TRBV2 and TRBJ1-4, with TRBD1 matching 7 bases. Germline-derived CDR1 and CDR2 are SNHLY and FYNNEI. The J segment lost 7 bases and the V segment lost 6 bases, leaving 2 bases of the junction unmatched. There are 12 residues in the CDR3. Here the CDR3 DNA reads TGTGCCAGCAGGGACAGGTCTGAAAAACTGTTTTTT. Translated: CASRDRSEKLFF.

The chain recombines TRBV2 with TRBJ2-1, with 12 nucleotides matching TRBD2. The CDR3 runs to 14 residues. Trimming cost V 7 bases and J 5 bases; bases outside gene matches: 3. CDR1 SNHLY and CDR2 FYNNEI come from the germline V gene. CDR3 amino acids: CASTSGGAHNEQFF. CDR3 sequence (DNA): TGTGCCAGCACTAGCGGGGGGGCCCACAATGAGCAGTTCTTC.

This rearrangement joins TRBV5-6 to TRBJ2-3, with 12 bases lining up with TRBD2. The germline V gene has CDR1 SGHDT and CDR2 YYEEEE. Unmatched junction bases numbered 4, after V lost 4 bases and J lost 4 bases. The CDR3 runs 15 residues. CDR3 DNA: TGTGCCAGCAGCGCGACTAGCGGGAGAGCAGATACGCAGTATTTT. Its translation is CASSATSGRADTQYF.

This CDR3 reads CASRDFSGRAGDTQYF. In nucleotides, the CDR3 is TGTGCCAGCAGGGACTTTAGCGGGAGGGCCGGAGATACGCAGTATTTT. The chain is built from TRBV27 and TRBJ2-3; 11 positions match TRBD2. The CDR3 covers 16 residues. Germline CDR1 MNHEY, CDR2 SMNVEV (reference sequence). Unmatched junction bases numbered 10, after V lost 6 bases and J lost 5 bases.

This chain links TRBV27 with TRBJ2-7, with D perhaps TRBD1 (6 bases). V was pared by 0 bases and J by 3 bases, with 12 bases between. Germline V gives CDR1 MNHEY, CDR2 SMNVEV (reference sequence). The CDR3 spans 15 residues. CDR3 sequence reads: CASSLSRAGVYEQYF. The CDR3 nucleotides read TGTGCCAGCAGTTTATCGCGGGCAGGGGTCTACGAGCAGTACTTC.

The chain recombines TRBV13 with TRBJ1-2; D might be TRBD1 (6 bases). The V end lost 4 bases, the J end lost 0 bases, and 12 bases lay between the germline ends. The V gene's germline CDR1 is PRHDT and CDR2 FYEKMQ (reference sequence). The CDR3 contains 15 residues. As DNA, the CDR3 is TGTGCCAGCAGCTCAACAGGGACCGCTAACTATGGCTACACCTTC. It is translated as CASSSTGTANYGYTF. Full variable domain (missing parts from reference TRBV13 and TRBJ1-2): AAGVIQSPRHLIKEKRETATLKCYPIPRHDTVYWYQQGPGQDPQFLISFYEKMQSDKGSIPDRFSAQQFSDYHSELNMSSLELGDSALYFCASSSTGTANYGYTFGSGTRLTVV.

The rearrangement joins TRBV19 to TRBJ2-7, with D perhaps matching TRBD2 (7 bases). V lost 5 bases and J 2 bases, leaving 16 bases between the germline ends. Germline V CDR1 and CDR2: LNHDA, SQIVND (reference sequence). This CDR3 contains 15 residues. This CDR3 is CASSPGGRATYEQYF. In DNA, the CDR3 is TGTGCCAGTAGTCCCGGGGGGCGGGCCACCTACGAGCAGTACTTC.

The count of this clone is one. The rearrangement uses TRBV10-3 and TRBJ1-1, with a tentative D call TRBD1 (5 bases). With 8 bases removed from V and 4 bases from J, the gap between germline ends came to 14 bases. CDR1 ENHRY and CDR2 SYGVKD come from the germline V gene. CDR3 length: 13 amino acids. The CDR3 protein is CAIGSQGITEAFF. As DNA, the CDR3 is TGTGCCATCGGTTCGCAGGGAATCACTGAAGCTTTCTTT.

This chain links TRBV15 with TRBJ2-5; 9 bases fit TRBD2. Germline values: CDR1 LNHNV, CDR2 YYDKDF (reference sequence). CDR3 size: 16 residues. The V and J ends lost 3 bases and 5 bases, in that order; junction bases with no gene match: 10. The CDR3 region has the DNA TGTGCCACCAGCAGGGGAGGCGGGAGGGCCAGTGAGACCCAGTACTTC. Translated, it gives CATSRGGGRASETQYF.

The chain has TRBV6-5 and TRBJ2-1; TRBD2 matches 10 bases. The V gene's germline CDR1 is MNHEY and CDR2 SVGAGI. The CDR3 loop spans 13 amino acids. J lost 12 bases, V lost 11 bases, and 13 bases had no gene match. CDR3 protein: CALELAGRDWQFF. Here the CDR3 DNA reads TGTGCCCTGGAACTAGCGGGAAGGGACTGGCAGTTCTTC.

This chain connects TRBV19 to TRBJ1-2, with D possibly TRBD1 on 6 matching bases. V was shortened by 5 bases and J by 8 bases, with 18 bases between the two germline ends. The CDR3 loop spans 14 amino acids. CDR1 LNHDA and CDR2 SQIVND come from the germline V gene (reference sequence). CDR3: CASSAGVGVAGYTF. In DNA, the CDR3 is TGTGCCAGTAGTGCAGGGGTCGGGGTTGCCGGCTACACCTTC. The full variable domain, with the rest looked up from reference TRBV19 and TRBJ1-2, is DGGITQSPKYLFRKEGQNVTLSCEQNLNHDAMYWYRQDPGQGLRLIYYSQIVNDFQKGDIAEGYSVSREKKESFPLTVTSAQKNPTAFYLCASSAGVGVAGYTFGSGTRLTVV.

In this sample, this clone turned up once. The chain carries TRBV18 and TRBJ1-5; the match to TRBD1 covers 7 bases. CDR3 length: 14 residues. The germline V gene has CDR1 KGHSH and CDR2 LQKENI. The ends lost 6 bases at V and 3 bases at J; junction bases unmatched: 5. The CDR3 DNA sequence: TGTGCCAGCTCCCCTGACAGGGTCAATCAGCCCCAGCATTTT. Its protein is CASSPDRVNQPQHF.

The chain couples TRBV7-6 to TRBJ2-7; 11 nucleotides agree with TRBD2. V shed 4 bases and J 0 bases; nucleotides not matched to a gene: 11. The CDR3 totals 18 residues. Germline assignment: CDR1 SGHVS and CDR2 FNYEAQ. The CDR3 is CASSSQLAGAASSYEQYF. DNA for the CDR3: TGTGCCAGCAGCTCGCAACTAGCGGGAGCCGCGAGCTCCTACGAGCAGTACTTC.

The gene calls are TRBV5-1 and TRBJ1-4; D is possibly TRBD1 (5 bases). Trimming removed 4 bases at V and 5 bases at J, with 12 bases between. The CDR3 covers 14 residues. Germline V lookup: CDR1 SGHRS, CDR2 YFSETQ. This CDR3 is CASSRQIENEKLFF. DNA for the CDR3: TGCGCCAGCAGCCGACAGATAGAGAATGAAAAACTGTTTTTT.

The V and J genes are TRBV6-5 and TRBJ2-3; 11 bases line up with TRBD1. CDR3 length equals 14 residues. Germline V CDR1 and CDR2: MNHEY, SVGAGI. J gave up 5 bases and V 6 bases, and 4 bases lay outside the gene matches. This CDR3 reads CASRDRGLRDTQYF. The CDR3 coding sequence is TGTGCCAGCAGGGACAGGGGGCTGAGAGATACGCAGTATTTT.

The rearrangement joins TRBV11-2 to TRBJ2-7, with D unclear. Germline values: CDR1 SGHAT, CDR2 FQNNGV. V lost 1 base, J lost 3 bases, and 4 bases lay in between. CDR3 length: 12 amino acids. CDR3 bases: TGTGCCAGCAGCTTAGCCAGCTACGAGCAGTACTTC. Its protein is CASSLASYEQYF. Full variable domain (missing parts from reference TRBV11-2 and TRBJ2-7): EAGVAQSPRYKIIEKRQSVAFWCNPISGHATLYWYQQILGQGPKLLIQFQNNGVVDDSQLPKDRFSAERLKGVDSTLKIQPAKLEDSAVYLCASSLASYEQYFGPGTRLTVT.

The chain recombines TRBV19 with TRBJ2-7; 9 nucleotides match TRBD1. The J segment lost 6 bases and the V segment lost 6 bases, leaving 6 bases of the junction unmatched. CDR3 size: 13 residues. Germline V gene lookup returns CDR1 LNHDA and CDR2 SQIVND (reference sequence). This CDR3 reads CASRGQGIGEQYF. The DNA for the CDR3 is TGTGCCAGTAGGGGACAGGGAATTGGCGAGCAGTACTTC.

The CDR3 loop reads CASSLRGSHYEQYF. DNA of the CDR3: TGTGCCAGCAGCCTCAGGGGATCCCACTACGAGCAGTACTTC. The chain is built from TRBV4-2 and TRBJ2-7; perhaps TRBD1 as D (6 bases). CDR3 length: 14 residues. Germline V gene sequence: CDR1 LGHNA, CDR2 YNFKEQ. Trimming removed 4 bases from V and 3 bases from J, with 13 bases in between.

The rearrangement links TRBV25-1 to TRBJ1-4; D not certain. CDR3 length: 14 residues. V was cut by 1 base and J by 2 bases, with 5 bases left in between. CDR1 MGHDK and CDR2 SYGVNS come from the germline V gene. The CDR3 spells CASSEFGTNEKLFF. DNA for the CDR3: TGTGCCAGCAGTGAATTCGGTACTAATGAAAAACTGTTTTTT.

This clone has only a few counts. The chain has TRBV27 and TRBJ1-6; D is ambiguous. V dropped 3 bases and J dropped 5 bases, with 8 bases sitting between them. Germline V CDR1 and CDR2: MNHEY, SMNVEV (reference sequence). The CDR3 has 14 amino acids. CDR3 region: CASSFAQNNSPLHF. CDR3 coding DNA: TGTGCCAGCAGTTTTGCACAGAATAATTCACCCCTCCACTTT.

This clone has a handful of counts. The V gene is TRBV29-1, the J gene TRBJ1-1; 7 bases agree with TRBD1. The V and J ends lost 1 base and 4 bases, in that order; junction bases with no gene match: 3. Germline-derived CDR1 and CDR2 are SQVTM and ANQGSEA. The CDR3 totals 13 residues. CDR3 in amino acids: CSVEVDRATEAFF. The CDR3 DNA follows: TGCAGCGTTGAAGTTGACAGGGCCACTGAAGCTTTCTTT.

CDR3 DNA sequence: TGTGCCAGCAGCGTTACGGACACCGGGGAGCTGTTTTTT. As protein: CASSVTDTGELFF. The chain joins TRBV2 to TRBJ2-2; D gene uncertain. Germline V gene data show CDR1 as SNHLY and CDR2 as FYNNEI. CDR3 length: 13 amino acids. The germline V and J ends were trimmed by 6 bases and 3 bases, with 8 bases remaining between them.

The chain carries TRBV11-2 and TRBJ2-1; TRBD1 matches at 10 bases. The CDR3 runs 14 residues. J was trimmed by 8 bases and V by 4 bases; bases with no gene match: 5. Germline CDR1 is SGHAT and CDR2 is FQNNGV. The CDR3 DNA follows: TGTGCCAGCAGCTATGGGACAGGGGTGGATGAGCAGTTCTTC. This translates into CASSYGTGVDEQFF.

The chain is built from TRBV2 and TRBJ1-5; 9 bases match TRBD1. CDR1 SNHLY and CDR2 FYNNEI come from the germline V gene. The CDR3 consists of 16 residues. V was pared by 6 bases and J by 6 bases, with 12 bases of the junction left unmatched. CDR3 DNA: TGTGCCAGCAGGGGTGTTCCGGGACAGGGTGGTCAGCCCCAGCATTTT. It encodes CASRGVPGQGGQPQHF.

The rearrangement joins TRBV18 to TRBJ1-1; possibly TRBD1 for D (5 bases). The V end lost 5 bases, the J end lost 0 bases, and 7 bases lay between the germline ends. The CDR3 contains 13 residues. Germline V lookup: CDR1 KGHSH, CDR2 LQKENI. CDR3 residues: CASSGGMNTEAFF. The CDR3 DNA sequence: TGTGCCAGCTCAGGGGGGATGAACACTGAAGCTTTCTTT. The full variable domain, completed using reference TRBV18 and TRBJ1-1, is NAGVMQNPRHLVRRRGQEARLRCSPMKGHSHVYWYRQLPEEGLKFMVYLQKENIIDESGMPKERFSAEFPKEGPSILRIQQVVRGDSAAYFCASSGGMNTEAFFGQGTRLTVV.

The chain links TRBV7-8 to TRBJ2-1; 8 nucleotides line up with TRBD2. Germline CDR1 and CDR2: SGHVS and FQNEAQ. V was pared by 6 bases and J by 2 bases, with 6 bases of the junction left unmatched. The CDR3 sequence is 15 residues long. CDR3 sequence: CASRAFSGTYNEQFF. CDR3 in DNA: TGTGCCAGCAGGGCGTTTAGCGGGACCTACAATGAGCAGTTCTTC.

The chain uses TRBV6-4 and TRBJ1-6, with 9 nucleotides matching TRBD1. V was pared by 3 bases and J by 10 bases, with 7 bases of the junction left unmatched. Per germline, CDR1 MRHNA and CDR2 SNTAGT. This CDR3 has 15 amino acids. The CDR3 is CASSEGTGMGSPLHF. CDR3 nucleotide sequence: TGTGCCAGCAGTGAAGGGACAGGGATGGGATCACCCCTCCACTTT.

This sequence joins TRBV10-2 and TRBJ2-7, with D possibly being TRBD2 (6 bases). Per germline, CDR1 WSHSY and CDR2 SAAADI. V lost 0 bases and J lost 7, with 16 bases in between. The CDR3 totals 15 residues. CDR3 sequence: CASSESGLGLMEQYF. CDR3 DNA sequence: TGCGCCAGCAGTGAGTCGGGACTGGGGCTAATGGAGCAGTACTTC.

The count of this clone is one. The V and J genes are TRBV5-1 and TRBJ1-1; TRBD1 matches 7 bases. CDR1 and CDR2 from the germline V gene are SGHRS and YFSETQ. The CDR3 has 13 residues. V dropped 0 bases and J dropped 7; count of bases not matched to a gene: 3. The CDR3 spells CASSLGQGLEAFF. CDR3 nucleotide sequence: TGCGCCAGCAGCTTGGGACAGGGACTTGAAGCTTTCTTT.

This chain links TRBV20-1 with TRBJ2-7, with D hard to call. CDR3 size: 11 residues. V lost 6 bases and J 2 bases, leaving 8 bases between the germline ends. Germline assignment: CDR1 DFQATT and CDR2 SNEGSKA (reference sequence). CDR3 nucleotide sequence: TGCAGTGCCGCGGCCCCCTACGAGCAGTACTTC. Translation: CSAAAPYEQYF.